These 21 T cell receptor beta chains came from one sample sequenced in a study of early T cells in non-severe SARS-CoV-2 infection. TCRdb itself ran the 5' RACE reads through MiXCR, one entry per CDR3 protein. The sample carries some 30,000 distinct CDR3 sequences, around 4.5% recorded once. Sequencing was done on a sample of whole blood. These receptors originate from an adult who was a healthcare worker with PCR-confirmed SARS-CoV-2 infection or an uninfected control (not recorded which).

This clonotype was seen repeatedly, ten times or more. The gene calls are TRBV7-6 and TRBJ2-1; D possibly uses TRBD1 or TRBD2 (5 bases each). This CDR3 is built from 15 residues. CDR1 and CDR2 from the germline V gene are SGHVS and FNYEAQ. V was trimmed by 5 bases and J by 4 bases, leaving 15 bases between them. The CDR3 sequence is CASSGGGGYYNEQFF. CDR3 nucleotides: TGTGCCAGCAGCGGGGGTGGCGGGTATTACAATGAGCAGTTCTTC.

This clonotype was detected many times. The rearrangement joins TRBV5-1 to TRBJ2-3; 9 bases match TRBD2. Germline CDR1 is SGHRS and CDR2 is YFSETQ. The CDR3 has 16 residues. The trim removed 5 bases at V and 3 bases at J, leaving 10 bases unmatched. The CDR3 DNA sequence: TGCGCCAGCAGTGAGCTGGCGGGAGGGCCTACAGATACGCAGTATTTT. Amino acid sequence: CASSELAGGPTDTQYF. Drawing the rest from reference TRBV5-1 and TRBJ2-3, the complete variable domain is KAGVTQTPRYLIKTRGQQVTLSCSPISGHRSVSWYQQTPGQGLQFLFEYFSETQRNKGNFPGRFSGRQFSNSRSEMNVSTLELGDSALYLCASSELAGGPTDTQYFGPGTRLTVL.

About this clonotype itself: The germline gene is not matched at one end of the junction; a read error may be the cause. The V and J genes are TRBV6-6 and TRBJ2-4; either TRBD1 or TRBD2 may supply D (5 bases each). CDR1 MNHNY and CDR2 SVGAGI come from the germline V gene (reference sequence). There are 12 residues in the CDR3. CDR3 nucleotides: TGTACCAGCCGGGGACGGGAAAACATTCAGTACTTC. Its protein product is CTSRGRENIQYF.

CDR3 bases: TGTGCCAGCAGTTTGGTGGACAGGTCCTACGAGCAGTACTTC. It specifies CASSLVDRSYEQYF. The chain employs TRBV28 and TRBJ2-7, with 7 bases fitting TRBD1. The CDR3 length is 14 residues. The V segment lost 3 bases and the J segment 1 base; nucleotides outside the gene matches: 3. The V gene's germline CDR1 is MDHEN and CDR2 SYDVKM.

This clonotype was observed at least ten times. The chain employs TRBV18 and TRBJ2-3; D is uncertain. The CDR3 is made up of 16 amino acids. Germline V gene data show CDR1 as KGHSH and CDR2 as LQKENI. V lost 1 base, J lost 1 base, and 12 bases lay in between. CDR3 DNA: TGTGCCAGCTCACCACTTGGTGGGCCGCGCACAGATACGCAGTATTTT. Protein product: CASSPLGGPRTDTQYF.

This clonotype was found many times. CDR3 region: CASSLASGNQPQHF. CDR3 nucleotides: TGTGCCAGCAGCTTAGCGTCGGGGAACCAGCCCCAGCATTTT. V is TRBV7-9 and J is TRBJ1-5; D uncertain. V gave up 0 bases and J gave up 7 bases, with 10 bases separating them. Germline V gene lookup returns CDR1 SEHNR and CDR2 FQNEAQ (reference sequence). The CDR3 is made up of 14 amino acids.

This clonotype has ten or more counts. The CDR3 loop is CASGTGAMNTEAFF. CDR3 coding DNA: TGTGCCAGCGGCACCGGGGCTATGAACACTGAAGCTTTCTTT. The chain recombines TRBV28 with TRBJ1-1; TRBD1 might be the D (5 bases). V was trimmed by 8 bases and J by 0 bases, leaving 13 bases between them. Germline lookup yields CDR1 MDHEN and CDR2 SYDVKM. CDR3 length: 14 amino acids.

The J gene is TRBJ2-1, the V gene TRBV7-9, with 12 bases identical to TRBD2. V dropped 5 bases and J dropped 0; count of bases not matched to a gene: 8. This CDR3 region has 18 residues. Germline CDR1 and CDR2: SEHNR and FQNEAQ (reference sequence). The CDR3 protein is CASSDTSGRFASYNEQFF. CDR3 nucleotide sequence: TGTGCCAGCAGCGATACTAGCGGGAGGTTTGCCTCCTACAATGAGCAGTTCTTC. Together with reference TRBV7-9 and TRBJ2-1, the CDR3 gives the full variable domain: DTGVSQNPRHKITKRGQNVTFRCDPISEHNRLYWYRQTLGQGPEFLTYFQNEAQLEKSRLLSDRFSAERPKGSFSTLEIQRTEQGDSAMYLCASSDTSGRFASYNEQFFGPGTRLTVL.

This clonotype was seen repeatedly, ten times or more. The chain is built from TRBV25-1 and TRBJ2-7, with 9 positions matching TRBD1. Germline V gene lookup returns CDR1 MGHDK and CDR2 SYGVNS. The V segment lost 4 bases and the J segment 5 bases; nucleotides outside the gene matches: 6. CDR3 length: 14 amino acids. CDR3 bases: TGTGCCAGCAGTGCCGGGACAGGGACCCACGAGCAGTACTTC. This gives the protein CASSAGTGTHEQYF.

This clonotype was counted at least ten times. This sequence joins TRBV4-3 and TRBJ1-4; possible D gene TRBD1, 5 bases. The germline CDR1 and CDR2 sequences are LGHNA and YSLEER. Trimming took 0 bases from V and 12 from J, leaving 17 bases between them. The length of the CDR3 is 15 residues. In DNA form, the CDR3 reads TGCGCCAGCAGCCAAGAGTTGGGGACTCCTGTAGAACTGTTTTTT. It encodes CASSQELGTPVELFF.

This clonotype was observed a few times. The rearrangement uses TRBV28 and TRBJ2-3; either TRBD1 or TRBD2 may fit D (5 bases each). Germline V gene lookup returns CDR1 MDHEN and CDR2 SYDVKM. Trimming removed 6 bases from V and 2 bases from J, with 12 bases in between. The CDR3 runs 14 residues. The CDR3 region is CASSPGPFTDTQYF. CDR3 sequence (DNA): TGTGCCAGCAGCCCGGGACCTTTCACAGATACGCAGTATTTT.

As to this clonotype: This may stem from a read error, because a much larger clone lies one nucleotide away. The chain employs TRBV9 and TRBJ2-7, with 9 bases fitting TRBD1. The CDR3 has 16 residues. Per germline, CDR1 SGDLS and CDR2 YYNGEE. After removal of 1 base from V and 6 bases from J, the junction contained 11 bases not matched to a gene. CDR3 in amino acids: CASSVISRTGVGEQYF. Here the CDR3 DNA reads TGTGCCAGCAGCGTAATTTCCAGGACAGGGGTAGGCGAGCAGTACTTC.

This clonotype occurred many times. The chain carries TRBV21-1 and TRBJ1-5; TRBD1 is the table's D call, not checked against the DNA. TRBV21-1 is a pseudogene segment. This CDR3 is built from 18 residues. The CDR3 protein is CASRLEAAAHRSNQPQHF. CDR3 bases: TGTGCCAGCAGACTCGAGGCGGCGGCCCATAGGAGCAATCAGCCCCAGCATTTT.

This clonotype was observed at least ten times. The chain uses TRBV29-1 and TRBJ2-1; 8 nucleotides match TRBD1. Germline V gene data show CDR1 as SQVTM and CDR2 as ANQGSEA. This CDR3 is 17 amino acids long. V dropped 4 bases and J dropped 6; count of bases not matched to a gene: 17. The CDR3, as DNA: TGCAGCGTTGGATCCCGCAGGGGGCGAGGAATACGCAATGAGCAGTTCTTC. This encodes CSVGSRRGRGIRNEQFF.

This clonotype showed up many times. As DNA, the CDR3 is TGTGCCAGCAGCTCTACCCAGACTAGCGGGGGGGCGAAGCAGTTCTTC. This encodes CASSSTQTSGGAKQFF. The rearrangement joins TRBV7-2 to TRBJ2-1, with 14 positions matching TRBD2. From germline, CDR1 is SGHTA and CDR2 FQGNSA. The V gene end was trimmed by 4 bases and the J gene end by 11 bases; junction bases not matched to a gene: 10. The CDR3 is 16 residues long. The whole variable domain, remainder taken from reference TRBV7-2 and TRBJ2-1, is GAGVSQSPSNKVTEKGKDVELRCDPISGHTALYWYRQSLGQGLEFLIYFQGNSAPDKSGLPSDRFSAERTGGSVSTLTIQRTQQEDSAVYLCASSSTQTSGGAKQFFGPGTRLTVL.

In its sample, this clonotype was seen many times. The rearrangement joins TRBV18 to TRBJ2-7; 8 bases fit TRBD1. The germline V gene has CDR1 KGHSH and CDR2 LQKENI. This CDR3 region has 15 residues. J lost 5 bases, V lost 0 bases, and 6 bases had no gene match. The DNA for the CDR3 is TGTGCCAGCTCACCACCCTATTCAGGGGGCGACGAGCAGTACTTC. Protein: CASSPPYSGGDEQYF.

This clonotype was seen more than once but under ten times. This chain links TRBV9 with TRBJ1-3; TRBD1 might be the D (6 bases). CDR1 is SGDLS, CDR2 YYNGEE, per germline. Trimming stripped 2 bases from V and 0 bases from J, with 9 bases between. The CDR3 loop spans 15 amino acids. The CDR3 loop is CASSVQDSSGNTIYF. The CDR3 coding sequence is TGTGCCAGCAGCGTCCAGGACAGCTCTGGAAACACCATATATTTT.

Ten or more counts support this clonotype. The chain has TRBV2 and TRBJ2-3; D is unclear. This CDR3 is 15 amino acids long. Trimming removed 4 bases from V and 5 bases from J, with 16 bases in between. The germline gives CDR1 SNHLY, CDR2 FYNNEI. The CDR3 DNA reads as TGTGCCAGCAGTGTGCGAGAGGCGAGAAGAGATACGCAGTATTTT. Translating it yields CASSVREARRDTQYF.

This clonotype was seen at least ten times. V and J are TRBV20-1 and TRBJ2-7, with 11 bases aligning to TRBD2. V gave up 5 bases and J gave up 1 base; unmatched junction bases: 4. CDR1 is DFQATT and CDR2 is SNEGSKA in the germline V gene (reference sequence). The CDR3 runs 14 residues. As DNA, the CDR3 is TGCAGTGCTGGGCGACTAGCGGGATCCTACGAGCAGTACTTC. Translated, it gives CSAGRLAGSYEQYF.

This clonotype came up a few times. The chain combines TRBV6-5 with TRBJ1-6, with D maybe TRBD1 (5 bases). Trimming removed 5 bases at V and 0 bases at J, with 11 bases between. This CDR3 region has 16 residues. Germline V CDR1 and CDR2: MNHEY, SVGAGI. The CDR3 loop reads CASSKRGSSYNSPLHF. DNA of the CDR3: TGTGCCAGCAGTAAACGGGGGAGCTCCTATAATTCACCCCTCCACTTT.

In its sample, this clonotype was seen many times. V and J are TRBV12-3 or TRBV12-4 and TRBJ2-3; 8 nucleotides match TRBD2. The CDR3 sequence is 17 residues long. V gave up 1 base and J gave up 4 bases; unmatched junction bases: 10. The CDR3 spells CASSLGYSGSYPDTQYF. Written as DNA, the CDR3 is TGTGCCAGCAGTTTAGGGTACAGCGGGAGTTACCCAGATACGCAGTATTTT.